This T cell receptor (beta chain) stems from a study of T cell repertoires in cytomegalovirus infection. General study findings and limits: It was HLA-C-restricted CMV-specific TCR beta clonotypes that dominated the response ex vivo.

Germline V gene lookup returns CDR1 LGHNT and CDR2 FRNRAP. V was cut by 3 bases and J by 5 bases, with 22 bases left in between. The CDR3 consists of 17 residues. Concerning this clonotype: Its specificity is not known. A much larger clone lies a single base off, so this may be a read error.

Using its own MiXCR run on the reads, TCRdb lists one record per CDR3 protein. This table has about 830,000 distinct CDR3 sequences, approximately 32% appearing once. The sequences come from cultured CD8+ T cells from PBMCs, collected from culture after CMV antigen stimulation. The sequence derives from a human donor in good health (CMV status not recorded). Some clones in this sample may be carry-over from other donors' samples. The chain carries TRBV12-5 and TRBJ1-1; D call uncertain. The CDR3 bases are TGTGCTAGTGGTTTCACATACTCGGCTGCGGAAAGGACTGAAGCTTTCTTT. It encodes CASGFTYSAAERTEAFF.